Listed here are 8 T cell receptor beta chains from one sample, sequenced in a study of blood T cell repertoires in COVID-19. Libraries were prepared by immunoSEQ multiplex PCR; TCRdb keeps only in-frame clonotypes and omits some of them. This sample has hundreds of thousands of clones, with approximately 90% found just once. Sequenced: peripheral blood. All receptors derive from a woman aged 25 to 39 with active or convalescent COVID-19.

This chain connects TRBV25-1 to TRBJ1-2; 9 bases line up with TRBD1. The germline CDR1 and CDR2 sequences are MGHDK and SYGVNS. V was clipped by 6 bases and J by 5 bases; unmatched bases: 4. CDR3 length equals 13 residues. The CDR3 coding sequence is TGTGCCAGCAGCGGGACAGGGAAGTATGGCTACACCTTC. Encoded protein: CASSGTGKYGYTF.

The V and J genes are TRBV5-1 and TRBJ2-3; D may be TRBD2 (6 bases). CDR3 length equals 15 residues. V lost 0 bases to trimming and J lost 4 bases, with 12 bases between them. The V gene's germline CDR1 is SGHRS and CDR2 YFSETQ. CDR3 nucleotides: TGCGCCAGCAGCTTGGAAGGAGGGGTGGCAGATACGCAGTATTTT. This translates into CASSLEGGVADTQYF.

The gene calls are TRBV19 and TRBJ1-2; TRBD1 agrees at 7 bases. J gave up 0 bases and V 4 bases, and 8 bases lay outside the gene matches. CDR3 size: 16 residues. Germline loops: CDR1 LNHDA, CDR2 SQIVND (reference sequence). The CDR3 sequence: CASSTRTGATNYGYTF. CDR3 DNA: TGTGCCAGTAGTACCCGGACAGGTGCTACTAACTATGGCTACACCTTC. Full variable domain (rest looked up from reference TRBV19 and TRBJ1-2): DGGITQSPKYLFRKEGQNVTLSCEQNLNHDAMYWYRQDPGQGLRLIYYSQIVNDFQKGDIAEGYSVSREKKESFPLTVTSAQKNPTAFYLCASSTRTGATNYGYTFGSGTRLTVV.

V gene TRBV6-5 combines with J gene TRBJ2-2; 7 bases agree with TRBD1. Germline V CDR1 and CDR2: MNHEY, SVGAGI. The CDR3 totals 15 residues. Trimming took 6 bases from V and 0 from J; bases not matched to a gene: 4. The CDR3 spells CASRLTGSNTGELFF. The CDR3 DNA is TGTGCCAGCAGACTGACAGGGTCGAACACCGGGGAGCTGTTTTTT.

V is TRBV29-1 and J is TRBJ2-7, with a tentative D call TRBD1 (6 bases). In germline, CDR1 is SQVTM, CDR2 ANQGSEA. Trimming took 0 bases from V and 6 from J, leaving 12 bases between them. The CDR3 is 13 amino acids. The CDR3 is CSVEEALGAEQYF. The CDR3 DNA follows: TGCAGCGTTGAAGAAGCCCTGGGGGCCGAGCAGTACTTC.

The chain is built from TRBV6-5 and TRBJ2-2; D is uncertain. CDR3 length: 14 amino acids. The V gene lost 7 bases and the J gene lost 0 bases, with 9 bases spanning the gap. Germline CDR1 and CDR2: MNHEY and SVGAGI. The CDR3 sequence: CASTPLSNTGELFF. CDR3 nucleotide sequence: TGTGCCAGCACGCCACTGTCGAACACCGGGGAGCTGTTTTTT.

This chain joins TRBV6-5 and TRBJ2-7, with D uncertain. CDR1 is MNHEY, CDR2 SVGAGI, per germline. Trimming took off 11 bases at V and 1 base at J, with 15 bases between the two ends. The CDR3 spans 13 residues. This CDR3 reads CAFRHASSYEQYF. As DNA, the CDR3 is TGTGCCTTCAGACACGCCAGTTCCTACGAGCAGTACTTC.

The chain employs TRBV9 and TRBJ2-5; 13 nucleotides match TRBD2. The germline gives CDR1 SGDLS, CDR2 YYNGEE. The V and J ends lost 0 bases and 4 bases, in that order; junction bases with no gene match: 0. The CDR3 spans 15 residues. The CDR3 DNA is TGTGCCAGCAGCGTAGGGACTAGCGGGGGAGAGACCCAGTACTTC. It specifies CASSVGTSGGETQYF.